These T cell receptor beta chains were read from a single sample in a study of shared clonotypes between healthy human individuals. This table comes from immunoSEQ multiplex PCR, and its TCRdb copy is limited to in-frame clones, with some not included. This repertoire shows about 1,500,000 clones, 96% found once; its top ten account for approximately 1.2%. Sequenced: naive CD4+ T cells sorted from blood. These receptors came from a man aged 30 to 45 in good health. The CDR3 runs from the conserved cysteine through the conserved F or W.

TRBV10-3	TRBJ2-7	CAISASGSSYEQYF
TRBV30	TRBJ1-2	CAWRGAVGYTF
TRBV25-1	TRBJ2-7	CASSYTGGVEQYF
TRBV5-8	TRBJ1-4	CASSPGTGRLRTNEKLFF
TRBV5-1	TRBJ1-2	CASSLRRDTSYGYTF
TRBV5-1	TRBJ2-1	CASSLDDPAWNEQFF
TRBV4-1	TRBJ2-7	CASSQDESYEQYF
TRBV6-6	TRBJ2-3	CASMWQREDTQYF
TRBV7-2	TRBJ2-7	CASSLARVAGDSYEQYF
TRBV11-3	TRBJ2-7	CASSINRDSDIEQYF
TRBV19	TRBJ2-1	CASSIDRAYSNEQFF
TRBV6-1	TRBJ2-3	CASSDRLTGTNTDTQYF
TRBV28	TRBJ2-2	CASSFLWAGELFF
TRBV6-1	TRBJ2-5	CASSEAFSGLPYQETQYF
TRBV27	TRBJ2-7	CASSSGLAGDEQYF
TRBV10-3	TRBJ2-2	CAISAVEPGELFF
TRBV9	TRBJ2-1	CASSGGQAYNEQFF
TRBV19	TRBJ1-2	CASSPQGSSYGYTF
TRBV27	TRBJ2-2	CASSLRAANTGELFF
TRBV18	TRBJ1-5	CASSPSGGHQPQHF
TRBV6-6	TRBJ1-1	CASSTRGTLGPEAFF
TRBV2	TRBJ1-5	CASSPGSLRGQPQHF
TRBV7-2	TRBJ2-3	CASSLWETDTQYF
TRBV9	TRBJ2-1	CASSVAGAPYNEQFF
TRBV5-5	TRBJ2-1	CASSLARNNEQFF
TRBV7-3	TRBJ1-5	CASSLRQNQPQHF
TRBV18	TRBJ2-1	CASSLGRVDNEQFF
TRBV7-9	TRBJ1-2	CASSPPGQGTYGYTF
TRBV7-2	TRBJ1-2	CASSLAGTRNFYGYTF
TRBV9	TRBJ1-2	CASSALGGYGYTF
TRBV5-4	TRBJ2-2	CASSGTPGQGVVTGELFF
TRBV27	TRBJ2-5	CASSLRSGSSGETQYF
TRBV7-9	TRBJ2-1	CASSFSGGKIENEQFF
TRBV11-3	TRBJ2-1	CASSLGRSRSEQFF
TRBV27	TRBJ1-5	CASRADIYSNQPQHF
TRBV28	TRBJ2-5	CASSPHTGGGKETQYF
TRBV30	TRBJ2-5	CACTSGQTTQETQYF
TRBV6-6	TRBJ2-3	CASSYADTQYF
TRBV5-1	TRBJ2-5	CASSQGLAGGETQYF
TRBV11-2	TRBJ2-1	CASSYRTGYNEQFF
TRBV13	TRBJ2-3	CASSLRSGGTTDTQYF
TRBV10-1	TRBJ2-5	CASSAVKGQQETQYF
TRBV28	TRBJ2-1	CASRALAGVFF
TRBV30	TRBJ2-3	CAWNNLAGAGTQYF
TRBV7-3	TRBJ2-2	CASSLVDTGELFF
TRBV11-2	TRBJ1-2	CASSLRSGGARGYTF
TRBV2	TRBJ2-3	CASSLDRSTDTQYF
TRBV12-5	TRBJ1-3	CASGLIAGGLRNTIYF
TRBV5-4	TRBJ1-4	CASSLVGSNEKLFF
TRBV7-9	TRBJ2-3	CASSLSTSGYTDTQYF
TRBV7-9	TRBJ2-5	CASSPRGRDHETQYF
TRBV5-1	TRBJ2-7	CASSPGTGRYEQYF
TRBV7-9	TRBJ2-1	CASSRTGGSYNEQFF
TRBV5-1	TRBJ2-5	CASSLESTQYF
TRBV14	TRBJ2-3	CASSELLAGGRADTQYF
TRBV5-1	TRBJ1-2	CASSLNPGTYGYTF
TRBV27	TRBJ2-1	CASSLKLNEQFF
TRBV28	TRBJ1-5	CASSLTPHRGDQPQHF
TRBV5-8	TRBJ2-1	CASSPGTGYVYLQQFF